Listed here are 29 T cell receptor beta chains from one sample, sequenced in a study of read filtering for tumor transcriptome and immune sequencing. This library used roughly 370 ng RNA and molecular barcoded adaptors spanning alpha/delta and beta/gamma chains. Each CDR3 protein gets one entry after TCRdb re-called the reads with MiXCR. This table has some 30,000 distinct CDR3 sequences, around a sixth appearing once. The specimen was a population of CD138-negative cells sorted from bone marrow. Receptors originate from a donor older than 35 with multiple myeloma.

This sequence joins TRBV24-1 and TRBJ2-2, with 7 nucleotides matching TRBD1. Per the germline V gene, CDR1 is KGHDR and CDR2 is SFDVKD. With 4 bases clipped from V and 3 bases from J, the junction kept 10 bases outside the gene matches. CDR3 size: 17 residues. CDR3 nucleotide sequence: TGTGCCACCAGTGACTGGAACAGGGGAGAGTACACCGGGGAGCTGTTTTTT. Protein sequence: CATSDWNRGEYTGELFF.

On this clonotype: This may be a read error, as it is one base from a much larger clone. This sequence joins TRBV2 and TRBJ2-5; 7 bases fit TRBD2. Per germline, CDR1 SNHLY and CDR2 FYNNEI. The CDR3 loop spans 15 amino acids. The CDR3 reads CASSATRGTQGTQYF. CDR3 nucleotides: TGTGCCAGCAGTGCGACGCGGGGGACCCAAGGGACCCAGTACTTC. Filled out from reference TRBV2 and TRBJ2-5, the complete variable domain reads EPEVTQTPSHQVTQMGQEVILRCVPISNHLYFYWYRQILGQKVEFLVSFYNNEISEKSEIFDDQFSVERPDGSNFTLKIRSTKLEDSAMYFCASSATRGTQGTQYFGPGTRLLVL.

Many counts were recorded for this clonotype. The J gene is TRBJ2-2, the V gene TRBV5-4; 7 positions agree with TRBD1. Germline V gives CDR1 SGHNT, CDR2 YYREEE (reference sequence). CDR3 size: 13 residues. J gave up 3 bases and V 9 bases, and 5 bases lay outside the gene matches. The CDR3 nucleotides are TGTGCCACCCGGGACAGTCACACCGGGGAGCTGTTTTTT. This codes for CATRDSHTGELFF.

Concerning this clonotype: This sequence may be a read error, since a much larger clone differs from it by one base. The chain joins TRBV10-3 to TRBJ2-3; 14 bases line up with TRBD2. Germline V lookup: CDR1 ENHRY, CDR2 SYGVKD. Trimming cost V 3 bases and J 3 bases; bases outside gene matches: 8. CDR3 length equals 18 residues. Here the CDR3 DNA reads TGTGCCATCAGTGATTCCGTGGGGACTAGCGGGAGAACAGATACGCAGTATTTT. This codes for CAISDSVGTSGRTDTQYF.

This clonotype was detected ten times or more. The rearrangement uses TRBV15 and TRBJ2-1; tentative D call: TRBD1 (5 bases). Germline V gene sequence: CDR1 LNHNV, CDR2 YYDKDF (reference sequence). V shed 0 bases and J shed 2 bases, with 8 bases lying between them. This CDR3 spans 15 amino acids. As DNA, the CDR3 is TGTGCCACCAGCAGAGACAGGGAACCCTACAATGAGCAGTTCTTC. It yields the protein CATSRDREPYNEQFF.

This clonotype showed up many times. The rearrangement links TRBV20-1 to TRBJ2-5; D might be TRBD1 (6 bases). The CDR3 runs to 12 residues. With 3 bases removed from V and 1 base from J, the gap between germline ends came to 6 bases. Germline V CDR1 and CDR2: DFQATT, SNEGSKA (reference sequence). CDR3 coding DNA: TGCAGTGCTAGGGACAGCCAAGAGACCCAGTACTTC. Protein product: CSARDSQETQYF.

This clonotype was seen once. A read error may produce the germline difference seen at one junction end. The chain joins TRBV4-2 to TRBJ1-5; D may be TRBD1 (5 bases). The CDR3 spans 15 residues. Germline V gene sequence: CDR1 LGHNA, CDR2 YNFKEQ. CDR3 DNA: TGTGCCAGCTCCTTCCATGGGGCGGAAAATCAGCCCCAGCGTTTT. Encoded protein: CASSFHGAENQPQRF.

This clonotype was seen ten or more times. V and J are TRBV6-5 and TRBJ1-4, with D possibly TRBD1 on 5 matching bases. Germline CDR1 MNHEY, CDR2 SVGAGI. CDR3 length: 15 residues. V lost 4 bases to trimming and J lost 4 bases, with 13 bases between them. The CDR3 bases are TGTGCCAGCAGTTTACTCGGGACGGATAATGAAAAACTGTTTTTT. It yields the protein CASSLLGTDNEKLFF.

This clonotype was seen ten or more times. V gene TRBV7-8 combines with J gene TRBJ2-5; 9 bases fit TRBD2. The CDR3 spans 15 residues. Germline CDR1 and CDR2: SGHVS and FQNEAQ. Trimming cost V 2 bases and J 2 bases; bases outside gene matches: 3. The CDR3 sequence: CASSLLAGIQETQYF. CDR3 coding DNA: TGTGCCAGCAGCTTACTAGCGGGGATACAAGAGACCCAGTACTTC.

This clonotype was counted many times. The genes are TRBV9 and TRBJ2-5; the match to TRBD1 covers 7 bases. Germline CDR1 is SGDLS and CDR2 is YYNGEE. With 4 bases clipped from V and 2 bases from J, the junction kept 2 bases outside the gene matches. The CDR3 runs 13 residues. The CDR3 DNA is TGTGCCAGCAGCTTCAGGGGGCAAGAGACCCAGTACTTC. It yields the protein CASSFRGQETQYF.

This clonotype has ten or more counts. The rearrangement links TRBV7-2 to TRBJ2-5, with TRBD1 matching over 7 bases. CDR3 size: 14 residues. Germline CDR1 is SGHTA and CDR2 is FQGNSA. The V and J ends lost 8 bases and 2 bases, in that order; junction bases with no gene match: 8. This CDR3 reads CASRGVGQQETQYF. The CDR3 DNA is TGTGCCAGCCGTGGGGTGGGACAGCAAGAGACCCAGTACTTC.

This clonotype occurred many times. The DNA for the CDR3 is TGCAGTGCTAGGCGCGGGCCCACTCCGTTCTTC. This sequence encodes CSARRGPTPFF. The J gene is TRBJ2-1, the V gene TRBV20-1, with D possibly TRBD2 on 5 matching bases. This CDR3 is built from 11 residues. V was cut by 3 bases and J by 15 bases, with 15 bases left in between. Germline CDR1 is DFQATT and CDR2 is SNEGSKA (reference sequence).

This clonotype was picked up many times. This may be a read error, as it is one base from a much larger clone. No DNA is shown, since the ends of the CDR3 on it are uncertain; the CDR3 is the one TCRdb lists. V is TRBV29-1 and J is TRBJ2-1; the table names TRBD2, a call not compared with the DNA. Germline V gene data show CDR1 as SQVTM and CDR2 as ANQGSEA. The CDR3 length equals 15 residues, ends included. CDR3 region: CSVGPGTSGSGERFF.

Ten or more counts support this clonotype. V gene TRBV7-9 combines with J gene TRBJ2-5, with a tentative D call TRBD1 (5 bases). V lost 0 bases, J lost 4 bases, and 6 bases lay in between. There are 13 residues in the CDR3. The germline V gene encodes CDR1 SEHNR and CDR2 FQNEAQ (reference sequence). The CDR3 is CASSLAGVETQYF. Written as DNA, the CDR3 is TGTGCCAGCAGCTTAGCAGGGGTAGAGACCCAGTACTTC.

Many counts were recorded for this clonotype. The rearrangement links TRBV11-2 to TRBJ2-1, with 10 bases fitting TRBD2. The CDR3 consists of 15 residues. The germline gives CDR1 SGHAT, CDR2 FQNNGV. V was clipped by 3 bases and J by 6 bases; unmatched bases: 5. CDR3 DNA: TGTGCCAGCAGCTTTAGCGGGGGGACGCGCAATGAGCAGTTCTTC. Translation gives CASSFSGGTRNEQFF.

Turning to this clonotype: Given a much more abundant clone one base away, this may be a read error. The chain recombines TRBV5-1 with TRBJ2-5; 9 nucleotides agree with TRBD2. The germline V gene encodes CDR1 SGHRS and CDR2 YFSETQ. Trimming removed 5 bases from V and 4 bases from J; junction bases left unmatched: 6. The length of the CDR3 is 14 residues. This CDR3 is CASRSLAGSETQYF. CDR3 coding DNA: TGCGCCAGCAGGTCCCTAGCGGGATCAGAGACCCAGTACTTC.

As to this clonotype: A read error may be the cause here, since a much bigger clone is one base away. The chain recombines TRBV6-6 with TRBJ2-7; D is perhaps TRBD1 (6 bases). Germline V gene data show CDR1 as MNHNY and CDR2 as SVGAGI (reference sequence). V was trimmed by 5 bases and J by 6 bases, leaving 17 bases between them. The CDR3 is 14 amino acids. The CDR3 nucleotides read TGTGCCAGCAGTCCCTACAGGGTTACCTTCGAGCAGTACTTC. Its translation is CASSPYRVTFEQYF.

This clonotype was seen at least ten times. The chain uses TRBV14 and TRBJ2-5; D is unresolved. V lost 4 bases to trimming and J lost 1 base, with 4 bases between them. CDR1 and CDR2 from the germline V gene are SGHDN and FVKESK. This CDR3 is 12 amino acids long. The CDR3 reads CASSRTQETQYF. DNA for the CDR3: TGTGCCAGCAGCCGAACCCAAGAGACCCAGTACTTC.

This chain links TRBV28 with TRBJ2-1; possibly TRBD1 for D (5 bases). Germline V CDR1 and CDR2: MDHEN, SYDVKM. The CDR3 runs 15 residues. CDR3 residues: CASRPGSTGGTEQFF. Here the CDR3 DNA reads TGTGCAAGCCGTCCCGGGTCCACAGGCGGTACTGAGCAGTTCTTC.

This clonotype was observed at least ten times. This chain links TRBV6-1 with TRBJ2-1; 9 nucleotides align to TRBD2. Germline V gene lookup returns CDR1 MNHNS and CDR2 SASEGT. The junction had 5 bases not matched to a gene; V was cut back by 7 bases and J by 1 base. The CDR3 length is 15 residues. Here the CDR3 reads CASTRTSVSYNEQFF. As DNA, the CDR3 is TGTGCCAGCACCAGGACTAGCGTGTCCTACAATGAGCAGTTCTTC.

This clonotype was seen repeatedly, ten times or more. The chain employs TRBV4-1 and TRBJ2-5; 8 bases line up with TRBD1. CDR3 length: 13 amino acids. V lost 4 bases to trimming and J lost 5 bases; unmatched junction nucleotides: 3. Germline assignment: CDR1 MGHRA and CDR2 YSYEKL. The CDR3 nucleotides read TGCGCCAGCAGCCGGTACAGGGGGGAGACCCAGTACTTC. Translation: CASSRYRGETQYF.

Points on this clonotype: The conserved final phenylalanine or tryptophan is absent from the CDR3, which likely points to a read error. The rearrangement links TRBV20-1 to TRBJ2-1; 8 bases agree with TRBD1. CDR1 and CDR2 from the germline V gene are DFQATT and SNEGSKA (reference sequence). This CDR3 region has 16 residues. Written as DNA, the CDR3 is TGCAGTGCCAGAGATTCCCGGGACAGGTGGGGCAATGAGCAGTTCCTC. Translation gives CSARDSRDRWGNEQFL.

This clonotype was counted between two and nine times. The genes are TRBV20-1 and TRBJ2-1; 9 nucleotides align to TRBD2. This CDR3 region has 16 residues. CDR1 is DFQATT and CDR2 is SNEGSKA in the germline V gene (reference sequence). Trimming took 3 bases from V and 5 from J; bases not matched to a gene: 11. CDR3 protein: CSARERAGGNHNEQFF. Written as DNA, the CDR3 is TGCAGTGCTAGGGAACGGGCGGGAGGGAACCACAATGAGCAGTTCTTC.

At least ten counts were recorded for this clonotype. The rearrangement links TRBV20-1 to TRBJ2-7; no clear D. Germline CDR1 reads DFQATT; CDR2 reads SNEGSKA (reference sequence). The CDR3 has 14 amino acids. V lost 3 bases and J lost 0, with 12 bases in between. DNA for the CDR3: TGCAGTGCTAGGACTGTAATTAGCTCCTACGAGCAGTACTTC. It yields the protein CSARTVISSYEQYF.

This clonotype was recorded many times. Given a much more abundant clone one base away, this may be a read error. The chain couples TRBV30 to TRBJ2-1; TRBD1 is a possible D gene (5 bases). The V and J ends lost 5 bases and 0 bases respectively, with 11 bases between them. The CDR3 length is 14 residues. Germline V gene lookup returns CDR1 GTSNPN and CDR2 SVGIG (reference sequence). DNA of the CDR3: TGTGCCTGGCCCCAGGGTTACTCCTACAATGAGCAGTTCTTC. Its protein product is CAWPQGYSYNEQFF.

The sample holds many counts of this clonotype. The chain links TRBV27 to TRBJ1-5; TRBD1 is a possible D gene (5 bases). The germline gives CDR1 MNHEY, CDR2 SMNVEV (reference sequence). V shed 6 bases and J shed 4 bases, with 16 bases lying between them. This CDR3 spans 15 amino acids. DNA for the CDR3: TGTGCCAGCAGCCCGGAGTCGGGGGGAAATCAGCCCCAGCATTTT. Residues: CASSPESGGNQPQHF.

This clonotype has at least ten counts. The rearrangement uses TRBV4-1 and TRBJ2-7; perhaps TRBD2 as D (6 bases). The germline V gene has CDR1 MGHRA and CDR2 YSYEKL. The ends were cut back, 1 base at V and 6 bases at J, with 13 bases in the middle. This CDR3 region has 14 residues. DNA of the CDR3: TGCGCCAGCAGCCAAGTGCGGGGCCCGGGCGAGCAGTACTTC. It yields the protein CASSQVRGPGEQYF.

There are many counts of this clonotype. The rearrangement uses TRBV7-8 and TRBJ2-3, with a possible D match to TRBD2 (5 bases). The CDR3 is 14 amino acids. V was shortened by 10 bases and J by 0 bases, with 14 bases between the two germline ends. CDR1 is SGHVS, CDR2 FQNEAQ, per germline. The CDR3 protein is CATKDSLSTDTQYF. CDR3 DNA sequence: TGTGCCACCAAGGACTCACTAAGCACAGATACGCAGTATTTT.

This clonotype was seen at least ten times. The V call is TRBV19, the J call TRBJ2-1, with 8 bases matching TRBD2. Unmatched junction bases numbered 4, after V lost 7 bases and J lost 2 bases. Germline V CDR1 and CDR2: LNHDA, SQIVND (reference sequence). The CDR3 is 14 residues long. CDR3: CASKRESTYNEQFF. CDR3 in DNA: TGTGCCAGTAAGCGGGAGAGTACCTACAATGAGCAGTTCTTC.